This T cell receptor beta chain was observed in a study of OX40 agonist ivuxolimab in advanced cancers. Study as a whole: Hepatocellular carcinoma, melanoma, renal cell or head and neck cancer affected the dose-escalation patients. Therapy given before enrollment (anti-PD-1, anti-PD-L1 or anti-CTLA-4) was allowed, and 40% to 50% had some. Notes on the study in general: There were also nonresponders showing low normalized T-cell clonal expansion. By week 6 at 0.1 to 3.0 mg/kg, blood CD4+ and CD8+ T cells had expanded clonally.

Sequencing used immunoSEQ multiplex PCR; TCRdb keeps in-frame clones, though not all of them. The data contain 55,000 to 80,000 clones, 75% to 95% of them seen just once; the ten biggest clones take up roughly 5.5%. V was trimmed by 7 bases and J by 4 bases, leaving 12 bases between them. There are 13 residues in the CDR3. Per germline, CDR1 LNHDA and CDR2 SQIVND (reference sequence). As regards this clone: Its antigen is currently unknown.

This TCR was sampled from an adult with an advanced solid tumor such as melanoma, head and neck, liver or kidney cancer. The V and J genes are TRBV19 and TRBJ2-3, with D possibly being TRBD1 or TRBD2 (7 bases each). The sequencing used CD4+ or CD8+ T cells sorted from blood, collected in a trial of the OX40 agonist ivuxolimab. This CDR3 is CASNRGGSDTQYF. In nucleotides, the CDR3 is TGTGCCAGTAACAGGGGAGGGTCAGATACGCAGTATTTT.